The T cell receptor (beta chain) described here comes from a study of graft-versus-host responses after intestinal transplantation (dated by TCRdb to 2020 to 2022). With regard to the full study: The transplants that recipients received were multivisceral, liver-intestinal, or isolated intestinal. After intestinal transplantation, graft-versus-host and host-versus-graft alloreactive T cell clones in the graft, circulation and bone marrow were tracked using bulk TCR-beta CDR3 sequencing. A cohort of about 25 intestinal transplant recipients, including one retransplant, was enrolled, and a few patients lacking pretransplant specimens were excluded. Rather than being sequenced by the commercial service, samples from a few later patients were sequenced in-house on an Illumina MiSeq and processed with MiXCR. A peak of at least 4% donor T cells among recipient peripheral blood mononuclear cells was the definition used for donor T cell macrochimerism. Alloreactive clones were identified by sequencing pre-transplant mixed lymphocyte reaction products and comparing them with unstimulated pre-transplant donor and recipient T cells. Every recipient was given anti-thymocyte globulin induction, followed by roughly 3 years of maintenance tacrolimus and steroids. General findings and caveats noted by the study authors: GvH clones turned up in recipient bone marrow, with some appearing earlier in ileal mucosa or blood, a pattern consistent with an intestinal mucosal origin. The conclusions were limited by the relatively low number and heterogeneity of the intestinal transplant patients. Early after transplant, peak levels of circulating GvH clones were associated with declines in HvG clones. High GvH to HvG T cell clonal ratios were observed in the allografts of patients with donor T cell macrochimerism.

Spanning cysteine to phenylalanine, the CDR3 consists of 16 amino acids. Just the 48-base CDR3 DNA is kept, in frame starting at base 1. From a lookup of the germline V gene, CDR1 and CDR2 are MNHNS and SASEGT. A remark on this clone: Its antigen is currently not known. A junction end diverges from the germline sequence, so it may reflect a read error.

Library generation was performed with the immunoSEQ multiplex PCR assay. For most patients, genomic DNA was subjected to high-throughput TCR-beta CDR3 sequencing by Adaptive Biotechnologies. The original methods were these. TCR sequencing data for over 15 patients were retrieved from Adaptive's ImmunoSEQ software; a few other patients were processed with MiXCR and VDJtools. CDR3 nucleotide sequences shared between donor and recipient were removed because their origin could not be assigned. To be classed as alloreactive, a clone needed at least 2-fold expansion over unstimulated cells and a minimum CFSE-low frequency of 0.002% (template counts) or 0.001% (read counts). Clones detected in sequenced pre-transplant spleen, lymph node, or MLR CFSE-low populations of the donor or recipient were defined as mappable. Cumulative frequency of alloreactive clones was calculated as a percentage of all sequences weighted by copy number. TCRdb re-hosts the immuneACCESS table, in-frame sequences only. Its copies lack some clones; in the studies checked, an unresolved V gene accounts for under half of them, and the cause for the rest is not known. The V and J calls and the clone size are those of that table, but D and trimming were determined from the DNA. This sample is represented by roughly 2,500 clones; just under 95% of them were singletons. The ten biggest clones cover approximately 1.5% of the sample.

In the first month after transplant, blood samples were collected up to 4 times, and after that at least monthly when available. The sequence derives from a human patient who received an intestinal transplant, so some T cells may come from the graft donor. The chain was built from TRBV6-1 and TRBJ1-1; no D segment can be confidently identified. The material was PBMCs, obtained around 19 days after intestinal transplant. The CDR3 region has the sequence CASNEGREEWWTEAFF. The DNA sequence is given as TGTGCCAGCAATGAAGGGAGGGAGGAGTGGTGGACTGAAGCTTTCTTT.